Listed here are 26 T cell receptor beta chains from one sample, sequenced in a study of T cell clonality in common variable immunodeficiency. Findings of the study overall: Reportedly, TCR beta sequences from common variable immunodeficiency showed fewer deletions and N-nucleotide insertions.

Their antigens remain unidentified. Produced via immunoSEQ multiplex PCR; TCRdb's table is partial and in-frame only. The repertoire consists of about 21,000 clones, none detected only once. Material: peripheral blood mononuclear cells. The receptors here all came from a human donor with common variable immunodeficiency.

On this clone itself: The CDR3 end is not reached by the read, which stops 3 residues before it; the germline J gene fills it in. The genes are TRBV6-2 or TRBV6-3 and TRBJ2-4; maybe TRBD1 (5 bases). The V gene lost 6 bases and the J gene lost 0 bases, with 12 bases spanning the gap. Germline V gene lookup returns CDR1 MNHEY and CDR2 SVGEGT. The CDR3 contains 15 residues. The DNA read from the CDR3 is TGTGCCAGCAGCCACGACAGTCTAGCCAAAAACATT. Protein sequence: CASSHDSLAKNI. The CDR3 in its entirety is CASSHDSLAKNIQYF.

The table lists this clone with a few counts. The read terminates 3 residues ahead of where the CDR3 ends, so the germline J gene completes it. The rearrangement uses TRBV6-2 or TRBV6-3 and TRBJ2-5; 9 bases align to TRBD1. The germline V gene encodes CDR1 MNHEY and CDR2 SVGEGT. With 6 bases clipped from V and 5 bases from J, the junction kept 4 bases outside the gene matches. The CDR3 loop spans 13 amino acids. The sequenced CDR3 bases are TGTGCCAGCAGGACGACAGGGGGGGAGACC. Protein: CASRTTGGET. The CDR3 in its entirety is CASRTTGGETQYF.

This clone was detected a few times. The CDR3 end is not reached by the read, which stops 3 residues before it; the germline J gene fills it in. This chain connects TRBV19 to TRBJ2-3, with TRBD2 matching over 9 bases. The CDR3 runs to 18 residues. Per the germline V gene, CDR1 is LNHDA and CDR2 is SQIVND (reference sequence). After removal of 5 bases from V and 4 bases from J, the junction contained 16 bases not matched to a gene. The CDR3 spells CASSPSGVSGRNADTQYF. The sequenced CDR3 bases are TGTGCCAGTAGTCCCAGTGGAGTAAGCGGGAGGAATGCAGATACG.

Details on this clone: The read comes to an end 3 residues before the CDR3 does, leaving the germline J gene to fill in the end. The gene calls are TRBV19 and TRBJ2-3; D gene unclear. Germline-derived CDR1 and CDR2 are LNHDA and SQIVND (reference sequence). The CDR3 sequence is 12 residues long. The V end lost 5 bases, the J end lost 6 bases, and 9 bases lay between the germline ends. The CDR3 sequence: CASSPRPDTQYF. The part of the CDR3 DNA that was read is TGTGCCAGTAGTCCGAGGCCTGATACG.

The sample holds a few counts of this clone. The read falls 3 residues short of the CDR3 end, and the missing part is taken from the germline J gene. This chain connects TRBV30 to TRBJ2-2; possible D gene TRBD2, 6 bases. The CDR3 has 15 residues. The V end was cut by 5 bases, the J end by 0 bases, with 13 bases between. The germline CDR1 and CDR2 sequences are GTSNPN and SVGIG (reference sequence). The CDR3 loop reads CAWGLATSNTGELFF. The sequenced CDR3 bases are TGTGCCTGGGGGCTAGCGACATCGAACACCGGGGAG.

This clone occurred a few times. The CDR3 is cut off 3 residues early in the read; its end comes from the germline J gene. The chain links TRBV19 to TRBJ1-6, with no clear D. V shed 4 bases and J shed 6 bases, with 7 bases lying between them. There are 13 residues in the CDR3. Germline CDR1 and CDR2: LNHDA and SQIVND (reference sequence). The DNA read from the CDR3 is TGTGCCAGTAGTAGCGGGTCTAATTCACCC. This encodes CASSSGSNSP. The complete CDR3 reads CASSSGSNSPLHF.

This clone was recorded a few times. The CDR3 end is not reached by the read, which stops 3 residues before it; the germline J gene fills it in. J is TRBJ2-5 and V is TRBV7-9, with a possible D match to TRBD2 (7 bases). Trimming shortened V by 5 bases and J by 4 bases, and 11 bases separated the two germline ends. Per the germline V gene, CDR1 is SEHNR and CDR2 is FQNEAQ (reference sequence). The CDR3 loop spans 13 amino acids. The chain's CDR3 is CASSGRGGETQYF. The covered CDR3 bases are TGTGCCAGCAGCGGAAGGGGGGGAGAGACC.

The sample holds a few counts of this clone. Coverage ceases 3 residues before the CDR3 finishes, and the germline J gene fills in the end. The rearrangement uses TRBV18 and TRBJ1-5, with TRBD1 matching over 8 bases. The CDR3 loop spans 17 amino acids. The germline V gene encodes CDR1 KGHSH and CDR2 LQKENI. With V trimmed by 4 bases and J by 3 bases, 11 bases remained unmatched. The sequenced CDR3 bases are TGTGCCAGCTCACTGTACCCAGGGGGCGCCCCCAATCAGCCC. Translation: CASSLYPGGAPNQP. The full CDR3 sequence reads CASSLYPGGAPNQPQHF.

This clone was recorded many times. The sequence runs out 3 residues before the end of the CDR3; the remainder is reconstructed from the germline J gene. The chain couples TRBV29-1 to TRBJ1-1; 8 positions agree with TRBD1. Germline values: CDR1 SQVTM, CDR2 ANQGSEA. The trim removed 6 bases at V and 4 bases at J, leaving 7 bases unmatched. This CDR3 spans 13 amino acids. CDR3 residues: CSVGDRHVTEAFF. CDR3 DNA, as far as it was read: TGCAGCGTAGGGGACAGGCACGTCACTGAA.

This clone was seen more than once but under ten times. The read ends 3 residues before the CDR3 terminus; that terminus is restored from the germline J gene. The genes are TRBV7-3 and TRBJ1-2; no firm D call. Trimming pared 10 bases from V and 0 bases from J, leaving 12 bases between. This CDR3 spans 13 amino acids. Germline CDR1 reads SGHTA; CDR2 reads FQGTGA. The CDR3 bases that were read are TGTGCCACCCAGGAGAAACCTAACTATGGC. Protein: CATQEKPNYG. The entire CDR3 protein reads CATQEKPNYGYTF.

There are a few counts of this clone. The read is 3 residues too short to cover the CDR3 end, so that end is filled in from the germline J gene. The chain links TRBV2 to TRBJ2-5, with 8 bases fitting TRBD2. CDR3 size: 15 residues. The ends lost 6 bases at V and 4 bases at J; junction bases unmatched: 10. Germline V gene data show CDR1 as SNHLY and CDR2 as FYNNEI. Incomplete CDR3 DNA: TGTGCCAGCAGGCCTGGAGCCGGGGGGGCAGAGACC. Translation gives CASRPGAGGAET. The full CDR3 protein is CASRPGAGGAETQYF.

Details on this clone: Sequencing ends 3 residues short of the CDR3 end; the germline J gene provides the rest. The chain links TRBV19 to TRBJ2-3; possible D gene TRBD2, 5 bases. Trimming pared 2 bases from V and 1 base from J, leaving 7 bases between. This CDR3 is 14 amino acids long. In germline, CDR1 is LNHDA, CDR2 SQIVND (reference sequence). The CDR3: CASSIRLRTDTQYF. Partial CDR3 DNA: TGTGCCAGTAGTATAAGACTACGCACAGATACG.

This clone was picked up a small number of times. The read finishes 3 residues shy of the CDR3 end, and the germline J gene is used to complete it. The gene calls are TRBV19 and TRBJ1-5; D is unresolved. Germline V gene sequence: CDR1 LNHDA, CDR2 SQIVND (reference sequence). CDR3 length: 13 residues. V was trimmed by 3 bases and J by 5 bases, leaving 8 bases between them. CDR3: CASSMRGYQPQHF. The sequenced part of the CDR3 DNA is TGTGCCAGTAGTATGAGAGGTTATCAGCCC.

This clone was seen more than once but under ten times. The sequence runs out 3 residues before the end of the CDR3; the remainder is reconstructed from the germline J gene. The chain links TRBV7-9 to TRBJ2-1, with 8 bases that match TRBD2. Germline CDR1 reads SEHNR; CDR2 reads FQNEAQ (reference sequence). Trimming cost V 1 base and J 4 bases; bases outside gene matches: 3. This CDR3 is built from 15 residues. The CDR3 here is CASSLEAGVYNEQFF. CDR3 DNA (partial): TGTGCCAGCAGCTTAGAAGCGGGGGTTTACAATGAG.

Remarks on this clone: The CDR3 extends 3 residues past the end of the read, so its final part is completed from the germline J gene. The V gene is TRBV5-5, the J gene TRBJ2-3; 8 bases are shared with TRBD2. This CDR3 is 14 amino acids long. The V segment lost 0 bases and the J segment 6 bases; nucleotides outside the gene matches: 3. Germline loops: CDR1 SGHKS, CDR2 YYEKEE (reference sequence). CDR3 amino acids: CASSLAGGFDTQYF. CDR3 DNA, as far as it was read: TGTGCCAGCAGCTTGGCGGGGGGGTTCGATACG. The full variable domain, completed using reference TRBV5-5 and TRBJ2-3, is DAGVTQSPTHLIKTRGQQVTLRCSPISGHKSVSWYQQVLGQGPQFIFQYYEKEERGRGNFPDRFSARQFPNYSSELNVNALLLGDSALYLCASSLAGGFDTQYFGPGTRLTVL.

This clone was detected only a few times. The read is 3 residues too short to cover the CDR3 end, so that end is filled in from the germline J gene. The rearrangement joins TRBV30 to TRBJ1-2; tentatively, D is TRBD1 (6 bases). Germline V gene data show CDR1 as GTSNPN and CDR2 as SVGIG (reference sequence). The CDR3 is 12 amino acids. Trimming took off 5 bases at V and 2 bases at J, with 9 bases between the two ends. Partial CDR3 DNA: TGTGCCTGGGAGGACAGAAACTATGGC. Protein sequence: CAWEDRNYG. The CDR3, in full, reads CAWEDRNYGYTF.

This clone was seen a handful of times. The CDR3 end is not reached by the read, which stops 3 residues before it; the germline J gene fills it in. The V call is TRBV19, the J call TRBJ2-3; 9 bases line up with TRBD2. The CDR3 covers 16 residues. Germline V gene data show CDR1 as LNHDA and CDR2 as SQIVND (reference sequence). With V trimmed by 2 bases and J by 5 bases, 8 bases remained unmatched. CDR3 bases read: TGTGCCAGTAGTATACCGGGCGGGGGGGCTGGAGATACG. Its protein is CASSIPGGGAGDT. The CDR3 in its entirety is CASSIPGGGAGDTQYF.

A word on this clone: The read ends 3 residues early relative to the CDR3; the germline J gene fills the gap. The rearrangement uses TRBV20-1 and TRBJ2-7; 7 bases are shared with TRBD2. The CDR3 is 16 residues long. V shed 0 bases, J shed 0 bases, and the junction held 8 bases outside the gene matches. CDR1 is DFQATT, CDR2 SNEGSKA, per germline (reference sequence). Partial CDR3 DNA: TGCAGTGCTAGAGATCCCCCTAGCGGCTACTCCTACGAG. Amino acid sequence: CSARDPPSGYSYE. The whole CDR3 protein is CSARDPPSGYSYEQYF.

Only a few counts were recorded for this clone. The sequenced fragment ends 3 residues before the CDR3 boundary, so the rest is inferred from the germline J gene. The chain combines TRBV19 with TRBJ1-5, with D perhaps TRBD1 (6 bases). The germline V and J ends were trimmed by 5 bases and 0 bases, with 26 bases remaining between them. CDR1 and CDR2 (germline): LNHDA, SQIVND (reference sequence). This CDR3 region has 20 residues. The CDR3 bases that were read are TGTGCCAGTAGTTCGCGGGGGCGGTCCGGGACGGATTATAGCAATCAGCCC. Protein: CASSSRGRSGTDYSNQP. In full, the CDR3 reads CASSSRGRSGTDYSNQPQHF.

Concerning this clone: The read finishes 3 residues shy of the CDR3 end, and the germline J gene is used to complete it. V is TRBV7-9 and J is TRBJ2-1; the match to TRBD2 covers 8 bases. This CDR3 spans 15 amino acids. Unmatched junction bases numbered 11, after V lost 4 bases and J lost 9 bases. Germline V lookup: CDR1 SEHNR, CDR2 FQNEAQ (reference sequence). This CDR3 is CASSWNTGGPIEQFF. CDR3 DNA (partial): TGTGCCAGCAGCTGGAATACGGGGGGGCCGATTGAG. Supplemented by reference TRBV7-9 and TRBJ2-1, the full variable domain reads DTGVSQNPRHKITKRGQNVTFRCDPISEHNRLYWYRQTLGQGPEFLTYFQNEAQLEKSRLLSDRFSAERPKGSFSTLEIQRTEQGDSAMYLCASSWNTGGPIEQFFGPGTRLTVL.

CDR3 DNA (partial): TGTGCCAGCAGCCCAACTAGCGGGAGGAACAATGAG. Translated: CASSPTSGRNNE. The CDR3 reads in full as CASSPTSGRNNEQFF. The chain has TRBV11-3 and TRBJ2-1; 12 bases match TRBD2. The read halts 3 residues ahead of the CDR3 end, with the missing end drawn from the germline J gene. Germline V gives CDR1 SGHNT, CDR2 YENEEA. After removal of 5 bases from V and 5 bases from J, the junction contained 4 bases not matched to a gene. This CDR3 region has 15 residues.

To note about this clone: Coverage ceases 3 residues before the CDR3 finishes, and the germline J gene fills in the end. The gene calls are TRBV7-9 and TRBJ1-1; D ambiguous. With 1 base removed from V and 0 bases from J, the gap between germline ends came to 6 bases. The CDR3 length is 14 residues. Germline-derived CDR1 and CDR2 are SEHNR and FQNEAQ (reference sequence). Partial CDR3 DNA: TGTGCCAGCAGCTTAGGTGGCTTGAACACTGAA. Its translation: CASSLGGLNTE. The whole CDR3 sequence reads CASSLGGLNTEAFF.

This clone was observed a few times. The read gets to within 3 residues of the CDR3 end, and the germline J gene fills in the rest. The rearrangement uses TRBV18 and TRBJ2-1, with 10 bases matching TRBD1. With V trimmed by 3 bases and J by 5 bases, 4 bases remained unmatched. Germline loops: CDR1 KGHSH, CDR2 LQKENI. The CDR3 contains 15 residues. This chain's CDR3 is CASSPGTGEHNEQFF. CDR3 bases read: TGTGCCAGCTCACCCGGGACAGGGGAGCACAATGAG.

Points on this clone: The missing CDR3 end, 3 residues past where the read stops, is filled in from the germline J gene. The chain links TRBV29-1 to TRBJ2-5; 9 nucleotides line up with TRBD1. Looked up from germline, CDR1 is SQVTM and CDR2 is ANQGSEA. The CDR3 covers 13 residues. Germline trimming cut 2 bases from V and 3 bases from J; bases unmatched to any gene: 1. Incomplete CDR3 DNA: TGCAGCGTTGAAAGGGACAGGGAAGAGACC. It is translated as CSVERDREET. The whole CDR3 protein is CSVERDREETQYF.

About this clone: With the read ending 3 residues before the CDR3 end, the germline J gene is used to fill in that end. V and J are TRBV7-6 and TRBJ2-7; TRBD2 matches 8 bases. J gave up 2 bases and V 1 base, and 13 bases lay outside the gene matches. The CDR3 contains 18 residues. Germline CDR1 SGHVS, CDR2 FNYEAQ. CDR3 DNA, as far as it was read: TGTGCCAGCAGCTTAGGACCTGCGGGAGGCCGAGCTACCTACGAG. Amino acids: CASSLGPAGGRATYE. The whole CDR3 region reads CASSLGPAGGRATYEQYF.

This clone was seen only a few times. The read gets to within 3 residues of the CDR3 end, and the germline J gene fills in the rest. V and J are TRBV7-2 and TRBJ1-2; 8 positions agree with TRBD1. With 0 bases clipped from V and 5 bases from J, the junction kept 5 bases outside the gene matches. CDR1 is SGHTA and CDR2 is FQGNSA in the germline V gene. The CDR3 is made up of 15 amino acids. The CDR3 loop reads CASSLAEGTGYGYTF. CDR3 DNA (partial): TGTGCCAGCAGCTTAGCAGAGGGGACAGGATATGGC.